These 31 T cell receptor beta chains came from one sample sequenced in a study of blood T cell repertoires in COVID-19. Assay: immunoSEQ multiplex PCR; the TCRdb copy retains only in-frame clones and omits some. The table records about 130,000 clones, around 85% of them present only once. The sample was peripheral blood. Source of these receptors: a woman of 80 years or more with acute or convalescent COVID-19.

The chain couples TRBV27 to TRBJ1-5; 8 bases agree with TRBD1. This CDR3 region has 12 residues. With V trimmed by 5 bases and J by 6 bases, 0 bases remained unmatched. From germline, CDR1 is MNHEY and CDR2 SMNVEV (reference sequence). The CDR3 DNA reads TGTGCCAGCAGTGGACAGGGTCAGCCCCAGCATTTT. It codes for CASSGQGQPQHF.

The chain recombines TRBV6-5 with TRBJ2-4, with 7 bases aligning to TRBD1. Germline V CDR1 and CDR2: MNHEY, SVGAGI. The ends lost 9 bases at V and 4 bases at J; junction bases unmatched: 6. CDR3 size: 13 residues. CDR3 in DNA: TGTGCCAGTAAGAAGGACAGGAAAAACATTCAGTACTTC. This translates into CASKKDRKNIQYF.

V and J are TRBV11-2 and TRBJ2-5; TRBD1 might be the D (7 bases). The CDR3 length is 15 residues. Germline V gives CDR1 SGHAT, CDR2 FQNNGV. Trimming removed 5 bases at V and 2 bases at J, with 15 bases between. The CDR3 here is CASSPTRDRQETQYF. CDR3 bases: TGTGCCAGCAGCCCCACGCGGGACAGACAAGAGACCCAGTACTTC.

The J gene is TRBJ2-1, the V gene TRBV10-3; perhaps TRBD2 as D (5 bases). Germline-derived CDR1 and CDR2 are ENHRY and SYGVKD. The CDR3 covers 14 residues. Trimming removed 8 bases at V and 2 bases at J, with 13 bases between. The CDR3 reads CAIGGAETYNEQFF. The DNA for the CDR3 is TGTGCCATCGGAGGAGCGGAGACCTACAATGAGCAGTTCTTC.

This rearrangement joins TRBV4-1 to TRBJ1-2; unclear D gene. This CDR3 has 14 residues. CDR1 and CDR2 (germline): MGHRA, YSYEKL. The V gene lost 1 base and the J gene lost 0 bases, with 6 bases spanning the gap. The CDR3 nucleotides read TGCGCCAGCAGCCAAGGGGGAGCTAACTATGGCTACACCTTC. Translation: CASSQGGANYGYTF.

The V gene is TRBV5-1, the J gene TRBJ2-3; 7 bases are shared with TRBD2. V dropped 6 bases and J dropped 6; count of bases not matched to a gene: 13. Germline V gene data show CDR1 as SGHRS and CDR2 as YFSETQ. The CDR3 sequence is 15 residues long. The CDR3 nucleotides read TGCGCCAGCACTCGGGGGAGGGGCGATCTTGATACGCAGTATTTT. As protein: CASTRGRGDLDTQYF.

The rearrangement links TRBV30 to TRBJ2-5; D perhaps matches TRBD2 (5 bases). The V gene lost 2 bases and the J gene lost 4 bases, with 8 bases spanning the gap. Germline CDR1 GTSNPN, CDR2 SVGIG (reference sequence). This CDR3 comprises 12 residues. CDR3 sequence reads: CAWSSGGETQYF. The CDR3, as DNA: TGTGCCTGGAGTAGCGGCGGAGAGACCCAGTACTTC. Full variable domain (remainder filled in from reference TRBV30 and TRBJ2-5): SQTIHQWPATLVQPVGSPLSLECTVEGTSNPNLYWYRQAAGRGLQLLFYSVGIGQISSEVPQNLSASRPQDRQFILSSKKLLLSDSGFYLCAWSSGGETQYFGPGTRLLVL.

CDR3 sequence reads: CASQGAGGGEKLFF. CDR3 sequence (DNA): TGTGCCAGCCAAGGGGCTGGGGGAGGTGAAAAACTGTTTTTT. The chain is built from TRBV10-3 and TRBJ1-4, with D possibly being TRBD1 (5 bases). CDR1 is ENHRY, CDR2 SYGVKD, per germline. Trimming pared 10 bases from V and 7 bases from J, leaving 19 bases between. The CDR3 covers 14 residues.

This chain uses TRBV7-2 with TRBJ1-5; no clear D. Germline V gives CDR1 SGHTA, CDR2 FQGNSA. The CDR3 covers 14 residues. Trimming cost V 3 bases and J 7 bases, with 13 bases left between them. In DNA, the CDR3 is TGTGCCAGCAGCTTTGGTGGATCGGGGCAGCCCCAGCATTTT. Translation gives CASSFGGSGQPQHF.

V is TRBV6-2 or TRBV6-3 and J is TRBJ2-1, with D perhaps TRBD1 (6 bases). Germline loops: CDR1 MNHEY, CDR2 SVGEGT. The CDR3 consists of 14 residues. V lost 2 bases and J lost 5, with 10 bases in between. CDR3 sequence: CASSYKQGHNEQFF. CDR3 coding DNA: TGTGCCAGCAGTTACAAACAGGGCCACAATGAGCAGTTCTTC.

In this sample, this clone turned up once. This chain links TRBV6-5 with TRBJ2-4, with 11 bases lining up with TRBD1. The germline gives CDR1 MNHEY, CDR2 SVGAGI. CDR3 size: 14 residues. The J segment lost 9 bases and the V segment lost 7 bases, leaving 8 bases of the junction unmatched. The CDR3 loop reads CASIGTGGIGIQYF. CDR3 bases: TGTGCCAGCATAGGGACAGGGGGAATAGGCATTCAGTACTTC.

This chain uses TRBV20-1 with TRBJ2-7, with 9 positions matching TRBD1. CDR1 and CDR2 from the germline V gene are DFQATT and SNEGSKA (reference sequence). The CDR3 loop spans 13 amino acids. J gave up 7 bases and V 3 bases, and 7 bases lay outside the gene matches. CDR3 DNA: TGCAGTGCTAGTTTGGACAGGGGTCGAGAGCAGTACTTC. Protein product: CSASLDRGREQYF.

This rearrangement joins TRBV5-1 to TRBJ1-1; D is uncertain. Trimming removed 0 bases from V and 0 bases from J, with 9 bases in between. Per germline, CDR1 SGHRS and CDR2 YFSETQ. CDR3 size: 15 residues. The CDR3 nucleotides read TGCGCCAGCAGCTTGGAGCCGAGAATGAACACTGAAGCTTTCTTT. This translates into CASSLEPRMNTEAFF.

J is TRBJ1-3 and V is TRBV5-1; 9 bases align to TRBD1. Unmatched junction bases numbered 12, after V lost 3 bases and J lost 2 bases. The CDR3 extends over 18 amino acids. Germline lookup yields CDR1 SGHRS and CDR2 YFSETQ. The CDR3 DNA sequence: TGCGCCAGCAGCTCCCTCCCGGGACAGGGTACCACTGGAAACACCATATATTTT. Protein sequence: CASSSLPGQGTTGNTIYF.

This clone was seen a few times. The gene calls are TRBV12-3 or TRBV12-4 and TRBJ1-4; D might be TRBD1 (5 bases). This CDR3 has 12 amino acids. Trimming removed 2 bases at V and 16 bases at J, with 14 bases between. For the CDR3, the DNA is TGTGCCAGCAGTTTATTTTCCAGGGAGGAGTTTTTT. Its protein product is CASSLFSREEFF.

This chain connects TRBV7-6 to TRBJ1-4; no definite D call. Trimming took off 6 bases at V and 4 bases at J, with 15 bases between the two ends. Germline CDR1 reads SGHVS; CDR2 reads FNYEAQ. The CDR3 runs 15 residues. CDR3 nucleotides: TGTGCCAGCAGACCAACGACCGGGAGTAATGAAAAACTGTTTTTT. Translated, it gives CASRPTTGSNEKLFF.

The chain has TRBV29-1 and TRBJ2-7; 9 bases map to TRBD1. CDR3 size: 14 residues. Germline V gene lookup returns CDR1 SQVTM and CDR2 ANQGSEA. V trimming: 4 bases; J trimming: 5 bases; junction bases outside the gene matches: 9. CDR3 in DNA: TGCAGCGTTGTGAACAGGGGGCGCGTAAACGAGCAGTACTTC. Translating it yields CSVVNRGRVNEQYF.

The V gene is TRBV6-5, the J gene TRBJ2-1; tentatively, D is TRBD1 (8 bases). The V end was cut by 6 bases, the J end by 4 bases, with 16 bases between. This CDR3 has 15 residues. Germline values: CDR1 MNHEY, CDR2 SVGAGI. The CDR3 DNA reads TGTGCCAGCAGACCGACAGGGGAGGGATACAATGAGCAGTTCTTC. Translation gives CASRPTGEGYNEQFF.

This chain joins TRBV29-1 and TRBJ2-5; 8 nucleotides line up with TRBD1. Looked up from germline, CDR1 is SQVTM and CDR2 is ANQGSEA. This CDR3 is built from 14 residues. Trimming at V came to 4 bases and at J to 5 bases, leaving 9 bases not matched to a gene. CDR3 in amino acids: CSVVAGTGRETQYF. As DNA, the CDR3 is TGCAGCGTTGTGGCCGGGACAGGACGGGAGACCCAGTACTTC. The whole variable domain, filled in from reference TRBV29-1 and TRBJ2-5, reads SAVISQKPSRDICQRGTSLTIQCQVDSQVTMMFWYRQQPGQSLTLIATANQGSEATYESGFVIDKFPISRPNLTFSTLTVSNMSPEDSSIYLCSVVAGTGRETQYFGPGTRLLVL.

The J gene is TRBJ2-1, the V gene TRBV10-1; TRBD2 matches 8 bases. In germline, CDR1 is WNHNN, CDR2 SYGVQD (reference sequence). The CDR3 spans 15 residues. V shed 6 bases and J 5 bases; nucleotides not matched to a gene: 9. CDR3 residues: CASSAGGRSNNEQFF. CDR3 DNA sequence: TGCGCCAGCAGCGCGGGGGGCCGCTCGAACAATGAGCAGTTCTTC.

This sequence joins TRBV6-1 and TRBJ2-5; no definite D call. V lost 2 bases, J lost 9 bases, and 13 bases lay in between. The CDR3 runs 13 residues. In germline, CDR1 is MNHNS, CDR2 SASEGT. The CDR3 nucleotides read TGTGCCAGCAGTGAATCCCCGAAGCCGGCCCAGTACTTC. Translated, it gives CASSESPKPAQYF.

The V call is TRBV18, the J call TRBJ2-7, with D maybe TRBD2 (5 bases). V was trimmed by 4 bases and J by 7 bases, leaving 14 bases between them. CDR1 and CDR2 from the germline V gene are KGHSH and LQKENI. This CDR3 has 13 amino acids. The CDR3 coding sequence is TGTGCCAGCTCACGGTCCGGGGATGGGGAGCAGTACTTC. Translated, it gives CASSRSGDGEQYF.

The J gene is TRBJ1-2, the V gene TRBV20-1; D uncertain. The CDR3 extends over 11 amino acids. CDR1 and CDR2 (germline): DFQATT, SNEGSKA (reference sequence). The germline V and J ends were trimmed by 0 bases and 5 bases, with 4 bases remaining between them. DNA for the CDR3: TGCAGTGCTAGAGATGAGTATGGCTACACCTTC. Translating gives CSARDEYGYTF.

This sequence joins TRBV21-1 and TRBJ1-1; the D call of TRBD1 is as the table states it, not checked on the DNA. TRBV21-1 is a pseudogene locus. The CDR3 has 17 amino acids. The CDR3 DNA is TGTGCCAGCAGCACCGGGACAGCGTCCTTCCAGGACACTGAAGCTTTCTTT. It yields the protein CASSTGTASFQDTEAFF.

V is TRBV12-5 and J is TRBJ1-6; 10 bases are a match to TRBD1. Germline values: CDR1 LGHNT, CDR2 FRNRAP. V lost 2 bases, J lost 9 bases, and 7 bases stayed unmatched. The CDR3 has 16 residues. CDR3 in amino acids: CASGLIGQGEPSPLHF. In DNA form, the CDR3 reads TGTGCTAGTGGTTTGATCGGACAGGGGGAACCTTCACCCCTCCACTTT.

This clone occurred once. The rearrangement uses TRBV2 and TRBJ2-5, with 9 positions matching TRBD2. J gave up 2 bases and V 5 bases, and 6 bases lay outside the gene matches. The CDR3 totals 15 residues. Germline lookup yields CDR1 SNHLY and CDR2 FYNNEI. The CDR3 sequence: CASSFSGGGQETQYF. The DNA for the CDR3 is TGTGCCAGCAGTTTTAGCGGGGGTGGGCAAGAGACCCAGTACTTC.

V usage is TRBV19 and J usage is TRBJ1-2; 8 bases fit TRBD1. CDR3 size: 17 residues. Trimming at V came to 0 bases and at J to 1 base, leaving 7 bases not matched to a gene. Germline V gene lookup returns CDR1 LNHDA and CDR2 SQIVND (reference sequence). Here the CDR3 reads CASSIDVGDRFNYGYTF. CDR3 sequence (DNA): TGTGCCAGTAGTATAGATGTAGGGGACAGGTTTAACTATGGCTACACCTTC.

This chain connects TRBV6-5 to TRBJ1-1, with no clear D. V dropped 7 bases and J dropped 6 bases, with 18 bases sitting between them. The CDR3 has 14 residues. Germline V lookup: CDR1 MNHEY, CDR2 SVGAGI. CDR3 bases: TGTGCCAGCACCCCAACGAGGGTGAGGGCTGAAGCTTTCTTT. Its protein is CASTPTRVRAEAFF.

The gene calls are TRBV5-1 and TRBJ1-1, with D hard to call. From germline, CDR1 is SGHRS and CDR2 YFSETQ. V shed 0 bases and J shed 4 bases, with 10 bases lying between them. The CDR3 covers 14 residues. The CDR3 is CASSLGSLATEAFF. DNA for the CDR3: TGCGCCAGCAGCTTGGGATCTTTGGCCACTGAAGCTTTCTTT.

V usage is TRBV5-1 and J usage is TRBJ1-1, with D hard to call. This CDR3 is built from 14 residues. V lost 5 bases to trimming and J lost 3 bases, with 14 bases between them. Per germline, CDR1 SGHRS and CDR2 YFSETQ. The CDR3 DNA is TGCGCCAGCAGACTTACGGGGATGGACACTGAAGCTTTCTTT. This codes for CASRLTGMDTEAFF.

The table lists this clone with a count of one. V and J are TRBV2 and TRBJ1-2, with a weak D call TRBD1 (6 bases). CDR1 is SNHLY, CDR2 FYNNEI, per germline. The length of the CDR3 is 13 residues. Trimming took 5 bases from V and 4 from J, leaving 11 bases between them. This CDR3 reads CASSPGAVYGYTF. The CDR3 nucleotides read TGTGCCAGCAGTCCAGGGGCAGTCTATGGCTACACCTTC. Supplemented by reference TRBV2 and TRBJ1-2, the full variable domain reads EPEVTQTPSHQVTQMGQEVILRCVPISNHLYFYWYRQILGQKVEFLVSFYNNEISEKSEIFDDQFSVERPDGSNFTLKIRSTKLEDSAMYFCASSPGAVYGYTFGSGTRLTVV.